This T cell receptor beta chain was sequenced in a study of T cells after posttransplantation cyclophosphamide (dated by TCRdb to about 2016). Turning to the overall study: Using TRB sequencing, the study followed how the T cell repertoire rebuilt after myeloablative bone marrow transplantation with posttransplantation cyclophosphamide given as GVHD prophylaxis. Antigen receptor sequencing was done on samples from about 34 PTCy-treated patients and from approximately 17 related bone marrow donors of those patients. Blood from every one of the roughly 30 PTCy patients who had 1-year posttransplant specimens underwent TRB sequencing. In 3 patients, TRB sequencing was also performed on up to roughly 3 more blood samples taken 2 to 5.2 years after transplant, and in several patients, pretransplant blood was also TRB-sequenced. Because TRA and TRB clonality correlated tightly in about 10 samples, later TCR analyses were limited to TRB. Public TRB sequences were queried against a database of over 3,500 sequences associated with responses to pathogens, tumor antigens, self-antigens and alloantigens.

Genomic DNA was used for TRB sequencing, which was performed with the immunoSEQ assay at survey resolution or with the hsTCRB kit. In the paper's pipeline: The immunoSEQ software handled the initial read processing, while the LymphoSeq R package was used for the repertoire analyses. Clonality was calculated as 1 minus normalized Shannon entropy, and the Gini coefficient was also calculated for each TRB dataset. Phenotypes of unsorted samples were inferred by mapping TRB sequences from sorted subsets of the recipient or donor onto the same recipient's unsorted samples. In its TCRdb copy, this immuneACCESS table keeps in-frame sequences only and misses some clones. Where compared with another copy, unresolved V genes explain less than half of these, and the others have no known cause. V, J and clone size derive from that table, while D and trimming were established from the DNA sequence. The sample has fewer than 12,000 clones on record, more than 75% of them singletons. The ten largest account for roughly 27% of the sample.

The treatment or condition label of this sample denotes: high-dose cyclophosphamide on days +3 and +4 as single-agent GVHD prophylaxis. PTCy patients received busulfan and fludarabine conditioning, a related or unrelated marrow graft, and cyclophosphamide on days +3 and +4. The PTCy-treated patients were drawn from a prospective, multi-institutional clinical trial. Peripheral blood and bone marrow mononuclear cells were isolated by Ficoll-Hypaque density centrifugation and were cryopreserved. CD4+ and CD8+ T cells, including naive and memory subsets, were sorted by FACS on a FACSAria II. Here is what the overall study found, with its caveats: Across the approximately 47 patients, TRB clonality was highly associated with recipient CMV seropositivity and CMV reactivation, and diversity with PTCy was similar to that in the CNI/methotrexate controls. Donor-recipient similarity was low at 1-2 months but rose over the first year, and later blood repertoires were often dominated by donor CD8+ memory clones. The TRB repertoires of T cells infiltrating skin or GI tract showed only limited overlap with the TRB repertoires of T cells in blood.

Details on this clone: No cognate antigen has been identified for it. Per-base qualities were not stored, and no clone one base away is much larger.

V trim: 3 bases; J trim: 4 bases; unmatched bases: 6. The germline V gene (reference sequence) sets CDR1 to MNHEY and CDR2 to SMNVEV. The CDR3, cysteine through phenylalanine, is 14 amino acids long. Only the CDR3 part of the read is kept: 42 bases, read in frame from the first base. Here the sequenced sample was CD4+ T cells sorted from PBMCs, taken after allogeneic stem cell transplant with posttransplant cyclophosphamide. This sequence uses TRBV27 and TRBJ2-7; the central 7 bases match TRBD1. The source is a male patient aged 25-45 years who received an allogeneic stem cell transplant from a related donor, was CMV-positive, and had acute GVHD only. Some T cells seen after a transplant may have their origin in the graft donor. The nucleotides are TGTGCCAGCAGTTTTCAAGGGGGCCAGTACGAGCAGTACTTC. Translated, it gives CASSFQGGQYEQYF.